These 3 T cell receptor beta chains were all obtained from the same sample, sequenced in a study of T cells in Graves' hyperthyroidism and ophthalmopathy. RNA transcripts gave rise to amplified TCR beta CDR3 regions. Carried out on the TCR CDR3, a first-round RT-PCR used the HTBI primer set. TCRdb reprocessed the multiplex PCR reads via MiXCR and lists one record per CDR3 protein. The sample has under 300,000 distinct CDR3 sequences, approximately 13% seen once. Sequencing was performed on blood. These receptors all come from a woman in her forties with Graves' hyperthyroidism.

This clonotype was recorded many times. The V call is TRBV3-1, the J call TRBJ2-1; D may be TRBD1 or TRBD2 (6 bases each). This CDR3 comprises 17 residues. Trimming pared 1 base from V and 9 bases from J, leaving 22 bases between. Per germline, CDR1 LGHDT and CDR2 YNNKEL (reference sequence). CDR3 sequence (DNA): TGTGCCAGCAGCCAAGTGAGAGTGCTGGGGGGCGCCATTGAGCAGTTCTTC. Its protein product is CASSQVRVLGGAIEQFF.

In its sample, this clonotype was seen a few times. The J gene is TRBJ2-7, the V gene TRBV12-3 or TRBV12-4; D gene uncertain. There are 13 residues in the CDR3. V was clipped by 0 bases and J by 5 bases, with 8 bases between them. For the CDR3, the DNA is TGTGCCAGCAGTTTAGCTGCAGTACACGAGCAGTACTTC. Amino acids: CASSLAAVHEQYF.

The sample holds many counts of this clonotype. The rearrangement links TRBV12-3 or TRBV12-4 to TRBJ1-5; no clear D. This CDR3 region has 14 residues. V was shortened by 3 bases and J by 6 bases, with 12 bases between the two germline ends. CDR3 protein: CASSLGGPPQPQHF. The CDR3 DNA sequence: TGTGCCAGCAGTTTGGGAGGGCCCCCTCAGCCCCAGCATTTT.